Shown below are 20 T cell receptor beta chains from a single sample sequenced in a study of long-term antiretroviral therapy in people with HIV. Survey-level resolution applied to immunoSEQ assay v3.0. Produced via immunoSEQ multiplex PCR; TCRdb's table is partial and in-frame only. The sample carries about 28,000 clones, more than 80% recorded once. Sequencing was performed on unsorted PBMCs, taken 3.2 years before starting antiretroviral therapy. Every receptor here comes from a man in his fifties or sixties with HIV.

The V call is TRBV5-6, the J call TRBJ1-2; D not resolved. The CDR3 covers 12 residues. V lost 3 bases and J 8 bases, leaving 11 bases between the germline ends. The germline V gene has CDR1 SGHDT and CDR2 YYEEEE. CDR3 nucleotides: TGTGCCAGCAGCTCGGGAGCCCCAGGCTACACCTTC. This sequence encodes CASSSGAPGYTF. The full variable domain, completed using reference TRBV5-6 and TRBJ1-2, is DAGVTQSPTHLIKTRGQQVTLRCSPKSGHDTVSWYQQALGQGPQFIFQYYEEEERQRGNFPDRFSGHQFPNYSSELNVNALLLGDSALYLCASSSGAPGYTFGSGTRLTVV.

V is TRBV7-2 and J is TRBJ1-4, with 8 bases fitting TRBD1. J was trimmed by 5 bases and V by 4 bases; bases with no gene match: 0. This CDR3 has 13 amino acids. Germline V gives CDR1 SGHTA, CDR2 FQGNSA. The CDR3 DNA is TGTGCCAGCAGCTACAGGGGGAATGAAAAACTGTTTTTT. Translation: CASSYRGNEKLFF.

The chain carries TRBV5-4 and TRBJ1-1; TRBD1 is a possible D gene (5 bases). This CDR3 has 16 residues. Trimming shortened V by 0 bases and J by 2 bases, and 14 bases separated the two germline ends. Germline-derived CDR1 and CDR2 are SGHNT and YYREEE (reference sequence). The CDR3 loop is CASSLEDWGINTEAFF. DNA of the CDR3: TGTGCCAGCAGCTTGGAGGATTGGGGGATCAACACTGAAGCTTTCTTT.

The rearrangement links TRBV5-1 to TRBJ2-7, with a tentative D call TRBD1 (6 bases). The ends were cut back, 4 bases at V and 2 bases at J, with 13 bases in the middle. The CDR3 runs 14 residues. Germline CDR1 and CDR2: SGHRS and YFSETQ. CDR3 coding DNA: TGCGCCAGCAGCGGAACCGGGACAACCTACGAGCAGTACTTC. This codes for CASSGTGTTYEQYF.

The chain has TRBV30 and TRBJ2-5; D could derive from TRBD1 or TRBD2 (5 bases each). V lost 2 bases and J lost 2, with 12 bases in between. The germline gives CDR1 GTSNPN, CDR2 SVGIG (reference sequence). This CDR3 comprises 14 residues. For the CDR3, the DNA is TGTGCCTGGAGTATCCCGGGACGGCAAGAGACCCAGTACTTC. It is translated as CAWSIPGRQETQYF.

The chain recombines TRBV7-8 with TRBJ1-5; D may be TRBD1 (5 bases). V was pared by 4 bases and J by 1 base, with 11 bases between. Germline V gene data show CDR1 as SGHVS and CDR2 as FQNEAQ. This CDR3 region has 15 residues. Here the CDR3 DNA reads TGTGCCAGCAGCTACCCGGGGGGAAGCAATCAGCCCCAGCATTTT. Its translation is CASSYPGGSNQPQHF.

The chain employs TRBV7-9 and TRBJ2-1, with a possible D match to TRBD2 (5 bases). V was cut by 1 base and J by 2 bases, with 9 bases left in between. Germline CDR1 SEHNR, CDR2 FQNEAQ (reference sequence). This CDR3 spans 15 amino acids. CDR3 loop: CASSLEGAAYNEQFF. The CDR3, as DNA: TGTGCCAGCAGCTTAGAGGGAGCGGCCTACAATGAGCAGTTCTTC.

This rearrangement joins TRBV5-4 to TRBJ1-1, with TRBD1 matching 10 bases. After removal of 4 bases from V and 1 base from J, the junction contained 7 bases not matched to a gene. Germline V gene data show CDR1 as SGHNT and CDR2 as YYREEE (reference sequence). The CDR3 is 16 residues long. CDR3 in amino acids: CASSPRQGATNTEAFF. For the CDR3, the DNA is TGTGCCAGCAGCCCGCGACAGGGGGCGACGAACACTGAAGCTTTCTTT.

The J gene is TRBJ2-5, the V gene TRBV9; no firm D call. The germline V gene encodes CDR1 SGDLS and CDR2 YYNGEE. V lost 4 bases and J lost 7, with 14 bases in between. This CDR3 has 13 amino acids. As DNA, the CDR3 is TGTGCCAGCAGCCCCATGACTTCTGTGACCCAGTACTTC. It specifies CASSPMTSVTQYF.

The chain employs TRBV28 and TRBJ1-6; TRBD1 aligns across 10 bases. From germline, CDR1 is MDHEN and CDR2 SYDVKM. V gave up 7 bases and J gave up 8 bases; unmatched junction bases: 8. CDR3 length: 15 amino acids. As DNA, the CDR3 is TGTGCCAGCACCCCAACGGACAGGGGGGATTCACCCCTCCACTTT. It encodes CASTPTDRGDSPLHF.

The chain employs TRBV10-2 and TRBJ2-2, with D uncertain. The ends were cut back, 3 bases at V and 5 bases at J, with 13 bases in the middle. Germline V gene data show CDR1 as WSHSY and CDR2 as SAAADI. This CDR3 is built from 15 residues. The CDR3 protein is CASSETTQSTGELFF. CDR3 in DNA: TGCGCCAGCAGTGAAACTACCCAGAGTACCGGGGAGCTGTTTTTT.

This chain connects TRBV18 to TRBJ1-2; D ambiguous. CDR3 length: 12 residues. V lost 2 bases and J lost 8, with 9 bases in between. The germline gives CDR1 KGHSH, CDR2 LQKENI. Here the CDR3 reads CASSPGPGGYTF. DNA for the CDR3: TGTGCCAGCTCACCAGGGCCTGGGGGCTACACCTTC.

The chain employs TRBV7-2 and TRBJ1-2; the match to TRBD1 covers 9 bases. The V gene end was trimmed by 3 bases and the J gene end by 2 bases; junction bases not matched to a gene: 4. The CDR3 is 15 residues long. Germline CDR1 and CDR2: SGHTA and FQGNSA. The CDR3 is CASSFRTGDNYGYTF. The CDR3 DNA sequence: TGTGCCAGCAGCTTCCGGACAGGGGACAACTATGGCTACACCTTC.

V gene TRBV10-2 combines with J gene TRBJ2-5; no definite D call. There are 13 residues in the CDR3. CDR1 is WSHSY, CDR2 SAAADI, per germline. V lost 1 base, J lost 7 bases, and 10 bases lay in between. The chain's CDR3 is CASSELRMATQYF. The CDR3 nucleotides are TGCGCCAGCAGTGAGTTGAGGATGGCGACCCAGTACTTC.

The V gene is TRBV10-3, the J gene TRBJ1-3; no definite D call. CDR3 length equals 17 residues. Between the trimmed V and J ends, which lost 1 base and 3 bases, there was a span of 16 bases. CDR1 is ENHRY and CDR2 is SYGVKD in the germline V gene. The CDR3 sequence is CAISEFKDINFGNTIYF. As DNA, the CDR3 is TGTGCCATCAGTGAGTTTAAGGATATCAACTTTGGAAACACCATATATTTT.

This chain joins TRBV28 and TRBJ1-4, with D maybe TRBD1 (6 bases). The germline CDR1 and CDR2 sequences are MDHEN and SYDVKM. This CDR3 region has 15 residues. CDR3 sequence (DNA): TGTGCGACGGGGACTACAGGGATTTTCGGTGAAAAACTGTTTTTT. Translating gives CATGTTGIFGEKLFF.

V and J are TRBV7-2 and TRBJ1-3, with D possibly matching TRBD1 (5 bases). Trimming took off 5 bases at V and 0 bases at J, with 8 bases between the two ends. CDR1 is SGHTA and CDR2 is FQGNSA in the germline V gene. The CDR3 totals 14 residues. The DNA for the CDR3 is TGTGCCAGCAGCGTCGGGGGCTCTGGAAACACCATATATTTT. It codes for CASSVGGSGNTIYF.

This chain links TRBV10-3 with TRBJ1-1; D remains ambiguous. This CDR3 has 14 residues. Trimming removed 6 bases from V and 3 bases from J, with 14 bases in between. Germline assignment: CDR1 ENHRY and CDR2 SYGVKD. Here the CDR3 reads CAISVNSVYTEAFF. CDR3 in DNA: TGTGCCATCAGCGTCAACTCCGTATACACTGAAGCTTTCTTT.

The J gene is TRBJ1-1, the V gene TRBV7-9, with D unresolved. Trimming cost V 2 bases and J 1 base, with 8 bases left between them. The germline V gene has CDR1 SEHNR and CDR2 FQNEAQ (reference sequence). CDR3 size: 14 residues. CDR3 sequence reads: CASSLLAGNTEAFF. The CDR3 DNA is TGTGCCAGCAGCTTATTGGCAGGGAACACTGAAGCTTTCTTT.

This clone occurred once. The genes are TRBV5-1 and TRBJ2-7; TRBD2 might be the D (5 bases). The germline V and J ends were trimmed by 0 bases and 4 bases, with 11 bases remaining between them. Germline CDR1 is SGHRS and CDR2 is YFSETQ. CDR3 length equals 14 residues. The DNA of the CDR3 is TGCGCCAGCAGCTTGGCCGGCGGCGGGTACGAGCAGTACTTC. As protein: CASSLAGGGYEQYF.